This section outlines one TCR beta chain sequence together with its context. Its target is not known. In terms of origin and age, donors were healthy Caucasian individuals from Russia aged roughly 6 to 95. These data belong to a study of blood T cells in healthy people across ages. The CDR3 covers 14 residues. Germline CDR1 is SEHNR and CDR2 is FQNEAQ (reference sequence). Study results and caveats: Age brought a roughly linear fall in TCR beta diversity measured per million T cells. The study lacked donor CMV status, which possibly confounded expanded clonotype changes.

With a J-beta primer mix and a sample-barcoded 5' primer, a second PCR ran 7 to 11 cycles. MiXCR, applied by TCRdb to the 5' RACE reads, yields one record per CDR3 protein. Counted here are hundreds of thousands of distinct CDR3 sequences, 40% to 50% occurring once; the ten biggest clones make up roughly 19%. Sequences were obtained from blood. The rearrangement joins TRBV7-9 to TRBJ2-7, with 7 bases identical to TRBD2. TRBJ2-5 matches the DNA end more closely, so the J call is doubtful. This clonotype originated in a man in his sixties in good health. The CDR3 region is CASSYQLPGGTQYF. The CDR3 nucleotides read TGTGCCAGCAGCTACCAGCTACCGGGGGGGACCCAGTACTTC.